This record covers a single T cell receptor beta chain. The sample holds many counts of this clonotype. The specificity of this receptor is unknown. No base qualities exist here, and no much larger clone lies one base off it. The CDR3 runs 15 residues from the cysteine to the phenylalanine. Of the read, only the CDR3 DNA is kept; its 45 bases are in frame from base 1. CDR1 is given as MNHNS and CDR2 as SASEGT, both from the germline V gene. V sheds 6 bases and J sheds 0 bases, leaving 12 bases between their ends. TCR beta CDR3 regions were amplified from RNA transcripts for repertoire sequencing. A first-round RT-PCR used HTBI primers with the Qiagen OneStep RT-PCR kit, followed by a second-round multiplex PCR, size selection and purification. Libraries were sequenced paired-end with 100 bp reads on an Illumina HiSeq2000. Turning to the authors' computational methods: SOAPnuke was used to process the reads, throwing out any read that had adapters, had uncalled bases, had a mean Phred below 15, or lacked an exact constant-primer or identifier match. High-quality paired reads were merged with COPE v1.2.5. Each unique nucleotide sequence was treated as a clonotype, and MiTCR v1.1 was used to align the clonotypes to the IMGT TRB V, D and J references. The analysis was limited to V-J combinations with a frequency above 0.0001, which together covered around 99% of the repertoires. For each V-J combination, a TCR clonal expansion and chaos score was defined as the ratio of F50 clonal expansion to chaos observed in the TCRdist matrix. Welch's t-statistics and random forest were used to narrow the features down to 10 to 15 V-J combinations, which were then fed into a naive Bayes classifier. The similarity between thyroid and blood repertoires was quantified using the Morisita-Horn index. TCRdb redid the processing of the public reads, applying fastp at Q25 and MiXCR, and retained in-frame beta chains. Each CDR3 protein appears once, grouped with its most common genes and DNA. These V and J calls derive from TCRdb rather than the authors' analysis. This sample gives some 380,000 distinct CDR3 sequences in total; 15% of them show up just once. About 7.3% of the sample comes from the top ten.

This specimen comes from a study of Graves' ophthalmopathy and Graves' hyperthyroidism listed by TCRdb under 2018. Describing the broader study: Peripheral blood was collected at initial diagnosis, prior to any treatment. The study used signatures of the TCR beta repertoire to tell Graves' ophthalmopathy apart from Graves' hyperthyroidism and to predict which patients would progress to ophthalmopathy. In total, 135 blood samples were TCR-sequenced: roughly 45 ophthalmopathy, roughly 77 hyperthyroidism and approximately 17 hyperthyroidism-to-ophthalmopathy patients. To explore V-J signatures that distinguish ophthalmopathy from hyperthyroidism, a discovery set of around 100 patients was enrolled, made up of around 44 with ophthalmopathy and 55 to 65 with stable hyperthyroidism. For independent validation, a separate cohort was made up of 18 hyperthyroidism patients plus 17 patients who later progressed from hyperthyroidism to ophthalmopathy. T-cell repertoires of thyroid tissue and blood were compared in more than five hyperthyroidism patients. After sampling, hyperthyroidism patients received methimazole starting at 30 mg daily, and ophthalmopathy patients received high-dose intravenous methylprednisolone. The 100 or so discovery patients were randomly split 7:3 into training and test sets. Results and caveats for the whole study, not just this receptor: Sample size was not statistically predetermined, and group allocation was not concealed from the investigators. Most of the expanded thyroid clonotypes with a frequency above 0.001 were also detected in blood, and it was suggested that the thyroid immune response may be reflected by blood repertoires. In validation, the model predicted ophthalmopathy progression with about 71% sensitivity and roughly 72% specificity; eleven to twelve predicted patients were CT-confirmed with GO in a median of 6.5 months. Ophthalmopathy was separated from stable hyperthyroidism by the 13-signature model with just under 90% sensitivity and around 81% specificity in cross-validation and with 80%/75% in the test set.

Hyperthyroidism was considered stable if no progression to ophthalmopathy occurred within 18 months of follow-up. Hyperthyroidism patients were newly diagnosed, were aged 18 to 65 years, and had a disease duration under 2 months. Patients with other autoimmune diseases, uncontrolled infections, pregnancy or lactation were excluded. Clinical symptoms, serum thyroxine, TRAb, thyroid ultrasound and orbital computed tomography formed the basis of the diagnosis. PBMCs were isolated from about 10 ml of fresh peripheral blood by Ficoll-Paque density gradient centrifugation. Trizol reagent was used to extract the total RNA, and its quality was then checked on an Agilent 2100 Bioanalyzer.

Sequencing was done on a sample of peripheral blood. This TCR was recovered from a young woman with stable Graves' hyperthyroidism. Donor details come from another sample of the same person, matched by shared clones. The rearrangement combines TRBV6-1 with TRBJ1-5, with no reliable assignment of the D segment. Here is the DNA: TGTGCCAGCAGACCAACAACATCTAGCAATCAGCCCCAGCATTTT. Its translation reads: CASRPTTSSNQPQHF.